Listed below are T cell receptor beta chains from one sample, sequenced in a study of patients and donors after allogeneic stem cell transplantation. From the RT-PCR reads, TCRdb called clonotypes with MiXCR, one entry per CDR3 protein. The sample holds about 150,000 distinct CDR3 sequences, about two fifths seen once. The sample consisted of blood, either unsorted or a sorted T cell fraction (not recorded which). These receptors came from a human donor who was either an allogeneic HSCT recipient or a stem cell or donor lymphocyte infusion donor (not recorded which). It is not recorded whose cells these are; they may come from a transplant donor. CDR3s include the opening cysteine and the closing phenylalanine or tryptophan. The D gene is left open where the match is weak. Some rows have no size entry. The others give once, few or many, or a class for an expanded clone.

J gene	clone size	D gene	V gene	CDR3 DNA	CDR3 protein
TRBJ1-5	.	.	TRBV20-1	TGCAGTGCTAGCCCCAGAGGGGAACTGCAGCCCCAGCATTTT	CSASPRGELQPQHF
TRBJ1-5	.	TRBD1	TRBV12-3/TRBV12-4	TGTGCCAGCGGACAGGGGGCAGGCAATCAGCCCCAGCATTTT	CASGQGAGNQPQHF
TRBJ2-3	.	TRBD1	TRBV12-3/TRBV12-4	TGTGCCAGCAGTACAGGGGTAGATACGCAGTATTTT	CASSTGVDTQYF
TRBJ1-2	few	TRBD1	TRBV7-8	TGTGCCAGCAGCTTAGGACAGGGGTTGGGTGGCTACACCTTC	CASSLGQGLGGYTF
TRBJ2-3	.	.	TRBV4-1	TGCGCCAGCAGCCCACATGGACTCTACACAGATACGCAGTATTTT	CASSPHGLYTDTQYF
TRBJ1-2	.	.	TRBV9	TGTGCCAGCAGCGTAGAGGGCGTCGGATATGGCTACACCTTC	CASSVEGVGYGYTF
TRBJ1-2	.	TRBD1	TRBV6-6	TGTGCCAGCAGTGACCGGGACAGGTTACACAGGCATGGCTACACCTTC	CASSDRDRLHRHGYTF
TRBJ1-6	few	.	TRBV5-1	TGCGCCAGCAGCTTGGGGACAGACTATAATTCACCCCTCCACTTT	CASSLGTDYNSPLHF
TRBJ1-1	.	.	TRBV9	TGTGCCAGCAGCGTAGTACGCAGCCTAAACACTGAAGCTTTCTTT	CASSVVRSLNTEAFF
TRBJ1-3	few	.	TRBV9	TGTGCCAGCAGCCCTACAGGGATCACTGGAAACACCATATATTTT	CASSPTGITGNTIYF
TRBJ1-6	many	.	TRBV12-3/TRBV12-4	TGTGCCAGCACCCGGGACTACGCCAATTCACCCCTCCACTTT	CASTRDYANSPLHF
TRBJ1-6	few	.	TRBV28	TGTGCCAGCGAGGAGGACTATAATTCACCCCTCCACTTT	CASEEDYNSPLHF
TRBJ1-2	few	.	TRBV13	TGTGCCAGCAGCTTTGCCCGCAGGCGGGACTATGGCTACACCTTC	CASSFARRRDYGYTF
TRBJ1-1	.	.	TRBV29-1	TGCAGCGTTGACAAGGGGAGTACTGAAGCTTTCTTT	CSVDKGSTEAFF
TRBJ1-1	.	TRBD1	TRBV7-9	TGTGCCAGCAGCTTTGAGACAGGGGCGGCCACTGAAGCTTTCTTT	CASSFETGAATEAFF
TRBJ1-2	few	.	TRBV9	TGTGCCAGCAGCCCCTGGACCAGGGTACTGGACTATGGCTACACCTTC	CASSPWTRVLDYGYTF
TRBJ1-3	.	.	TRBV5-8	TGTGCCAGCAGCCCGAGTGACTCTGGAAACACCATATATTTT	CASSPSDSGNTIYF
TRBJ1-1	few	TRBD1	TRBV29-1	TGCAGCGTTTCAGGAGGACAGGGAGTCACTGAAGCTTTCTTT	CSVSGGQGVTEAFF
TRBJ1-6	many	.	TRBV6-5	TGTGCCAGCAGTTACTCTTGGGCCGCTAGCTCCTATAATTCACCCCTCCACTTT	CASSYSWAASSYNSPLHF
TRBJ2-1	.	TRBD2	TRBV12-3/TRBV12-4	TGTGCCAGCAGGGCCGGGACTAGCAATGAGCAGTTCTTC	CASRAGTSNEQFF
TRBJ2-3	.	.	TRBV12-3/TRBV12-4	TGTGCCAGCAGTTTCTTCGACAGGAGCACAGATACGCAGTATTTT	CASSFFDRSTDTQYF
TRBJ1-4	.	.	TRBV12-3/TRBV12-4	TGTGCCAGCAGTTTTATACGGGAAAAACTGTTTTTT	CASSFIREKLFF
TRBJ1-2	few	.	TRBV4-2	TGTGCCAGCAGCCAAGATGCCAGGCCTAACTATGGCTACACCTTC	CASSQDARPNYGYTF
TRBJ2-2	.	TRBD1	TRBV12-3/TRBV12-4	TGTGCCAGCGGCAGGGGGCGTCTTCCCGGGGAGCTGTTTTTT	CASGRGRLPGELFF
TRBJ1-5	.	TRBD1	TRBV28	TGTGCCAGCAGTCCGGACAGGGATGTTCAGCCCCAGCATTTT	CASSPDRDVQPQHF
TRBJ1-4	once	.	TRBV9	TGTGCCAGCAGCGTATTCGGGGACGTTCAGGGGGAAAAACTGTTTTTT	CASSVFGDVQGEKLFF
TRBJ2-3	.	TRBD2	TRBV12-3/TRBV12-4	TGTGCCAGCAGTTTATCCGGGGGGGTCCCAGATACGCAGTATTTT	CASSLSGGVPDTQYF
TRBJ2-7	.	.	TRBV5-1	TGCGCCAGCAGCTTAGGGGGCGAGCAGTACTTC	CASSLGGEQYF
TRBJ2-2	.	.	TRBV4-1	TGCGCCAGCAGCCCCGGAGGGGGGGAGCTGTTTTTT	CASSPGGGELFF
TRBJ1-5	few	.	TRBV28	TGTGCCAGCATGGACGGGGGTTATAGCAATCAGCCCCAGCATTTT	CASMDGGYSNQPQHF
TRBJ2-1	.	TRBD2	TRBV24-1	TGTGCCACCAGTGAGAAACTAGCGGGGGGGCCCCATGAGCAGTTCTTC	CATSEKLAGGPHEQFF
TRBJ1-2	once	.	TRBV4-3	TGCGCCAGCAGCCAAGATGTGGGAAACTATGGCTACACCTTC	CASSQDVGNYGYTF
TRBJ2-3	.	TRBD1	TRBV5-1	TGCGCCAGCATTCCCGGGACAGGGGGCTCAGATACGCAGTATTTT	CASIPGTGGSDTQYF
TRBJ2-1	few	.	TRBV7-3	TGTGCCAGCAGCTTTCAGGGGGGGAGATACAATGAGCAGTTCTTC	CASSFQGGRYNEQFF
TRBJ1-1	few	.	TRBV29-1	TGCAGCGTTGAACCTCTCCCACCGGGACGCGAAGCTTTCTTT	CSVEPLPPGREAFF
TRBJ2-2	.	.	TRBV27	TGTGCCAGCAGCTCCGGGACACATACCGGGGAGCTGTTTTTT	CASSSGTHTGELFF
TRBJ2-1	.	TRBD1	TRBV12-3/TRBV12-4	TGTGCCAGCACCGGGACAGGGGGCCGGAATGAGCAGTTCTTC	CASTGTGGRNEQFF
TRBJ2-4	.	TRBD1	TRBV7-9	TGTGCCAGCAGCCCGGGACAGGGCCTAGCCAAAAACATTCAGTACTTC	CASSPGQGLAKNIQYF
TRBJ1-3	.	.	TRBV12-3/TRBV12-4	TGTGCCAGCAGTTTTGGAGGGGGCATATATTTT	CASSFGGGIYF
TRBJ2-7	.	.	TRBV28	TGTGCCAGCAGTATACCGGGACTTAAATCTTCGGGAGAGCAGTACTTC	CASSIPGLKSSGEQYF